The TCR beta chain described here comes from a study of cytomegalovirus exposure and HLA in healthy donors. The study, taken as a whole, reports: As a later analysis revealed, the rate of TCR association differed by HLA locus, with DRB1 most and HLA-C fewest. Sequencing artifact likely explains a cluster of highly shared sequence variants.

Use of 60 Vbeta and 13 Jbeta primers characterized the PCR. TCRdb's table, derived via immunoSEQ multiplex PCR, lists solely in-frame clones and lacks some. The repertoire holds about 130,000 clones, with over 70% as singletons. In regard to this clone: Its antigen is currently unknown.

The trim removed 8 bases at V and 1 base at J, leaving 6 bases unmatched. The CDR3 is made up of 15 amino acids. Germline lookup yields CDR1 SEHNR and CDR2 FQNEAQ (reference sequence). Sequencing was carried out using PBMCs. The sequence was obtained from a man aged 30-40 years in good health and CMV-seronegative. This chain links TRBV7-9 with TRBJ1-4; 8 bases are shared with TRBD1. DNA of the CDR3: TGTGCCAGCGGACAGGGCGGAGGAACTAATGAAAAACTGTTTTTT. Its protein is CASGQGGGTNEKLFF.